The rows below give T cell receptor beta chains drawn from one sample of a study of early T cells in non-severe SARS-CoV-2 infection. TCRdb processed the 5' RACE reads anew with MiXCR; each CDR3 protein has one entry. The table lists over 90,000 distinct CDR3 sequences, around 13% of them singletons. Sequencing was done on a sample of whole blood. The origin of the receptors is an adult who was a healthcare worker with PCR-confirmed SARS-CoV-2 infection or an uninfected control (not recorded which). The CDR3 runs from the conserved cysteine through the conserved F or W. The order of the fields is clone size, D gene, V gene, J gene, CDR3 DNA, CDR3 protein. A D gene is named only where the DNA matches it firmly. Rows may omit the clone size; those that give it use once, few, many or a size class.

size: many
D: TRBD2
V: TRBV7-2
J: TRBJ2-3
DNA: TGTGCCAGCAGCTTTCGCGGGAGGTTTTCAGATACGCAGTATTTT
CDR3: CASSFRGRFSDTQYF

size: many
D: TRBD1
V: TRBV5-4
J: TRBJ2-2
DNA: TGTGCCAGCAGCTTAGAAGGGGGCCTTTCCACCGGGGAGCTGTTTTTT
CDR3: CASSLEGGLSTGELFF

size: -
D: -
V: TRBV12-3/TRBV12-4
J: TRBJ2-5
DNA: TGTGCCAGCGGCAAAGGGGCGGAGACCCAGTACTTC
CDR3: CASGKGAETQYF

size: many
D: -
V: TRBV30
J: TRBJ2-7
DNA: TGTGCCTGGAGTGAGGGGGGACTCTCCTACGAGCAGTACTTC
CDR3: CAWSEGGLSYEQYF

size: few
D: -
V: TRBV29-1
J: TRBJ1-3
DNA: TGCAGCGCAGGGATCCAGGGAGAGGGAAACACCATATATTTT
CDR3: CSAGIQGEGNTIYF

size: many
D: TRBD2
V: TRBV7-9
J: TRBJ2-1
DNA: TGTGCCAGTAGGACTAGCGGGAGTATCTCCTACAATGAGCAGTTCTTC
CDR3: CASRTSGSISYNEQFF

size: many
D: TRBD1
V: TRBV25-1
J: TRBJ2-5
DNA: TGTGCCAGCAGTGAGATCAGGGGGCGTTGGGAGACCCAGTACTTC
CDR3: CASSEIRGRWETQYF

size: few
D: -
V: TRBV20-1
J: TRBJ2-1
DNA: TGCAGTGTTTCGGGGATAGCGGTCCACTACAATGAGCAGTTCTTC
CDR3: CSVSGIAVHYNEQFF

size: -
D: TRBD1
V: TRBV6-1
J: TRBJ1-4
DNA: TGTGCCAGCAGTGAAAGGACAGGGACTGGTGAAAAACTGTTTTTT
CDR3: CASSERTGTGEKLFF

size: few
D: TRBD1
V: TRBV20-1
J: TRBJ2-7
DNA: TGCAGTGCTATGGGGACAGGGGGCACCTACGAGCAGTACTTC
CDR3: CSAMGTGGTYEQYF

size: few
D: TRBD1
V: TRBV12-3/TRBV12-4
J: TRBJ1-4
DNA: TGTGCCAGCACCTGGACAGGGAGGCCAACTAATGAAAAACTGTTTTTT
CDR3: CASTWTGRPTNEKLFF

size: few
D: -
V: TRBV27
J: TRBJ2-3
DNA: TGTGCCAGCAGGTCAGGGTCGAATACGCAGTATTTT
CDR3: CASRSGSNTQYF

size: -
D: TRBD2
V: TRBV20-1
J: TRBJ2-7
DNA: TGCAGTGCGCAAAACCCTAGCGGGAGCTCCTACGAGCAGTACTTC
CDR3: CSAQNPSGSSYEQYF

size: few
D: -
V: TRBV11-2
J: TRBJ2-2
DNA: TGTGCCAGCAGCTCGTTATCGGGGGCCGGGGAGCTGTTTTTT
CDR3: CASSSLSGAGELFF

size: few
D: -
V: TRBV6-5
J: TRBJ2-1
DNA: TGTGCCAGCATGTCGCTAGCGTATCCCGTCGATTTCTTC
CDR3: CASMSLAYPVDFF

size: few
D: -
V: TRBV6-5
J: TRBJ2-1
DNA: TGTGCCAGCAAAAGTACTAAATACAATGAGCAGTTCTTC
CDR3: CASKSTKYNEQFF

size: -
D: TRBD2
V: TRBV24-1
J: TRBJ2-1
DNA: TGTGCCACCAGTGATTTTCCCGGACTAGCGCTTGAGCAGTTCTTC
CDR3: CATSDFPGLALEQFF

size: many
D: -
V: TRBV7-9
J: TRBJ2-3
DNA: TGTGCCAGCAGCCCCCGGACACTAAAGCGCACAGATACGCAGTATTTT
CDR3: CASSPRTLKRTDTQYF

size: many
D: -
V: TRBV6-5
J: TRBJ2-7
DNA: TGTGCCAGCAGTTACAGGGGGAGCGAGCAGTACTTC
CDR3: CASSYRGSEQYF

size: few
D: -
V: TRBV7-9
J: TRBJ2-5
DNA: TGTGCCAGCAGCTTAGTCGGGACCGGGGACCAGTACTTC
CDR3: CASSLVGTGDQYF

size: few
D: -
V: TRBV2
J: TRBJ2-7
DNA: TGTGCCAGCAAAGTTGGGGACTACGAGCAGTACTTC
CDR3: CASKVGDYEQYF

size: -
D: -
V: TRBV27
J: TRBJ1-5
DNA: TGTGCCAGCAGTTTGAATTTCTATCAGCCCCAGCATTTT
CDR3: CASSLNFYQPQHF

size: few
D: TRBD2
V: TRBV15
J: TRBJ2-1
DNA: TGTGCCACCAGCAGAGGGACTAGCGGGAGGGGAGATGAGCAGTTCTTC
CDR3: CATSRGTSGRGDEQFF

size: -
D: -
V: TRBV7-9
J: TRBJ1-4
DNA: TGTGCCAGCAGCTTAGGCCAGGCAGCGAGGGAAAAACTGTTTTTT
CDR3: CASSLGQAAREKLFF

size: -
D: -
V: TRBV12-2
J: TRBJ2-7
DNA: TGTGCAAGTCGCTACGACACCACAGACTTCTACGAGCAGTACTTC
CDR3: CASRYDTTDFYEQYF

size: few
D: -
V: TRBV5-1
J: TRBJ2-7
DNA: TGCGCCAGCAGCTTGGGGACCTCCCACGAATACGAGCAGTACTTC
CDR3: CASSLGTSHEYEQYF

size: few
D: TRBD2
V: TRBV28
J: TRBJ2-7
DNA: TGTGCCAGCAGTTTGCCCACTAGCGGACCCTCCTACGAGCAGTACTTC
CDR3: CASSLPTSGPSYEQYF

size: few
D: TRBD2
V: TRBV2
J: TRBJ2-1
DNA: TGTGCCAGCATTACCGGGACTATAGAGGAGCAGTTCTTC
CDR3: CASITGTIEEQFF

size: -
D: TRBD2
V: TRBV28
J: TRBJ2-7
DNA: TGTGCCAGCAGTCAAGCGGGAGGGGGCGAGCAGTACTTC
CDR3: CASSQAGGGEQYF

size: many
D: -
V: TRBV5-6
J: TRBJ2-7
DNA: TGTGCCAGCAGCTGGGGGCAGGGGACCTACGAGCAGTACTTC
CDR3: CASSWGQGTYEQYF

size: many
D: TRBD1
V: TRBV6-5
J: TRBJ2-4
DNA: TGTGCCAGCAGTTACACTGACAGGGGTAACATTCAGTACTTC
CDR3: CASSYTDRGNIQYF

size: few
D: -
V: TRBV24-1
J: TRBJ2-7
DNA: TGTGCCACCAGTGATCGAGGGCCCCCCTACGAGCAGTACTTC
CDR3: CATSDRGPPYEQYF

size: -
D: -
V: TRBV11-2
J: TRBJ2-1
DNA: TGTGCCAGCAGCTTAGTGGGCTCAGGTAACAATGAGCAGTTCTTC
CDR3: CASSLVGSGNNEQFF

size: -
D: TRBD2
V: TRBV11-2
J: TRBJ2-7
DNA: TGTGCCAGCAGCACAAGCGGGAGGGCCGTCGAGCAGTACTTC
CDR3: CASSTSGRAVEQYF

size: -
D: TRBD1
V: TRBV7-2
J: TRBJ1-3
DNA: TGTGCCAGCAGCAGGACAGGGCAGAGCTCTGGAAACACCATATATTTT
CDR3: CASSRTGQSSGNTIYF

size: once
D: -
V: TRBV28
J: TRBJ1-2
DNA: TGTGCCAGCAGTTTAAATCTGAGTGGCTACACCTTC
CDR3: CASSLNLSGYTF

size: -
D: TRBD2
V: TRBV12-3/TRBV12-4
J: TRBJ2-3
DNA: TGTGCCAGCAGTTTAGGTCGGGGGGGCGCAAGACGAGATACGCAGTATTTT
CDR3: CASSLGRGGARRDTQYF

size: -
D: -
V: TRBV11-2
J: TRBJ2-5
DNA: TGTGCCAGCAGCTTAGTGGTATTCGAGACCCAGTACTTC
CDR3: CASSLVVFETQYF

size: -
D: -
V: TRBV15
J: TRBJ1-5
DNA: TGTGCCACCAAGGGGACAACAGAGGTAGAGCCCCAGCATTTT
CDR3: CATKGTTEVEPQHF

size: few
D: -
V: TRBV20-1
J: TRBJ2-1
DNA: TGCAGTGCTTCAGGGTACAGGCCTCTGTTCTTC
CDR3: CSASGYRPLFF

size: many
D: TRBD2
V: TRBV27
J: TRBJ2-3
DNA: TGTGCCAGCAGTTTATCGCGACTAGCGGGAGACAGGGGTACGCAGTATTTT
CDR3: CASSLSRLAGDRGTQYF

size: -
D: TRBD2
V: TRBV27
J: TRBJ2-5
DNA: TGTGCCAGCAGTTTATCGAGCGGGAGGGGGACCCAGTACTTC
CDR3: CASSLSSGRGTQYF

size: many
D: TRBD2
V: TRBV5-6
J: TRBJ2-1
DNA: TGTGCCAGCAGCTTGGTTGGGGGGGACTCCTACAATGAGCAGTTCTTC
CDR3: CASSLVGGDSYNEQFF

size: few
D: -
V: TRBV6-6
J: TRBJ1-5
DNA: TGTGCCAGCAGTGATAATATCAATCAGCCCCAGCATTTT
CDR3: CASSDNINQPQHF

size: few
D: -
V: TRBV9
J: TRBJ1-2
DNA: TGTGCCAGCAGCGGCGGGCAGGGGCCTGGCTACACCTTC
CDR3: CASSGGQGPGYTF

size: -
D: TRBD1
V: TRBV20-1
J: TRBJ1-1
DNA: TGCAGTGCTCCAGACAGGGCCCTGGTGACTGAAGCTTTCTTT
CDR3: CSAPDRALVTEAFF

size: -
D: TRBD2
V: TRBV6-6
J: TRBJ2-7
DNA: TGTGCCAGCAAAGGACTAGCGGACTCCTACGAGCAGTACTTC
CDR3: CASKGLADSYEQYF

size: -
D: -
V: TRBV7-9
J: TRBJ2-2
DNA: TGTGCCAGCAGCTTAGACCCGACCGGGGAGCTGTTTTTT
CDR3: CASSLDPTGELFF

size: many
D: -
V: TRBV29-1
J: TRBJ2-1
DNA: TGCAGCGCCGGACCTCACGATGAGCAGTTCTTC
CDR3: CSAGPHDEQFF

size: -
D: TRBD1
V: TRBV2
J: TRBJ1-2
DNA: TGTGCCAGCGGACTAGGACAGGGAGGAGTTGGCACCTTC
CDR3: CASGLGQGGVGTF